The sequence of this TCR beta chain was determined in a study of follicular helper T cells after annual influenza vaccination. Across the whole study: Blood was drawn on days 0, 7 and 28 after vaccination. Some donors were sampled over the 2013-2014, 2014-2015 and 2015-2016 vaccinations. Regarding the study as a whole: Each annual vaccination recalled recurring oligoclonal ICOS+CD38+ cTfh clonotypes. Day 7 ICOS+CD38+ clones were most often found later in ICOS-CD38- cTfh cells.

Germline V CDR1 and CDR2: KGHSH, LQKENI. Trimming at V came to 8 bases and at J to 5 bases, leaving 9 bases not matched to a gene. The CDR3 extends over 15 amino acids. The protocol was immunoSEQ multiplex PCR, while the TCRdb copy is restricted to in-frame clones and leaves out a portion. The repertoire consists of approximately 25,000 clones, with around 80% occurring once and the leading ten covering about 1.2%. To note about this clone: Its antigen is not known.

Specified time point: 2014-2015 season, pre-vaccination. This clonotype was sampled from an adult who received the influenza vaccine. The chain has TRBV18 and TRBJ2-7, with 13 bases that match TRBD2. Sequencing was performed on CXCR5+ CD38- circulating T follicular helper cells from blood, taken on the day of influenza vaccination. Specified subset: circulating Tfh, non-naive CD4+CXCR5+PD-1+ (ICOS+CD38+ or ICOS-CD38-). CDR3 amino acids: CASTRTSGRSNEQYF. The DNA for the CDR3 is TGTGCCAGCACGCGGACTAGCGGGAGATCGAACGAGCAGTACTTC.